Described below is a single T cell receptor beta chain sequence and its context. Antigen unknown. The PCR was carried out with 60 Vbeta primers and 13 Jbeta primers. Method: immunoSEQ multiplex PCR; TCRdb's copy keeps in-frame clones and lacks some. Seen here are about 130,000 clones, around three quarters observed once, and the top ten hold 1.2%. Germline CDR1 and CDR2: SGHRS and YFSETQ. V dropped 4 bases and J dropped 2; count of bases not matched to a gene: 4. The CDR3 length is 15 residues. These data originate in a study of cytomegalovirus exposure and HLA in healthy donors. The overall study: Early on, a data release was issued that held approximately 78 million unique TCRs from HLA-typed donors. Of the donors genotyped, approximately 400 in all, 75% to 85% fell in the Caucasian-associated ancestry cluster. Study outcomes and limitations: Serostatus for CMV was the only available immune exposure information. Several of the most significant clusters appeared, in a later analysis, to be linked to common viral pathogens.

The rearrangement uses TRBV5-1 and TRBJ2-3; 10 nucleotides line up with TRBD2. The sequence was obtained from a female donor in good health and CMV-seronegative. Sample: PBMCs. The CDR3 DNA sequence: TGCGCCAGCAGCATGACTAGCGGGTACACAGATACGCAGTATTTT. The encoded protein is CASSMTSGYTDTQYF. Full variable domain (outside the CDR3, taken from reference TRBV5-1 and TRBJ2-3): KAGVTQTPRYLIKTRGQQVTLSCSPISGHRSVSWYQQTPGQGLQFLFEYFSETQRNKGNFPGRFSGRQFSNSRSEMNVSTLELGDSALYLCASSMTSGYTDTQYFGPGTRLTVL.